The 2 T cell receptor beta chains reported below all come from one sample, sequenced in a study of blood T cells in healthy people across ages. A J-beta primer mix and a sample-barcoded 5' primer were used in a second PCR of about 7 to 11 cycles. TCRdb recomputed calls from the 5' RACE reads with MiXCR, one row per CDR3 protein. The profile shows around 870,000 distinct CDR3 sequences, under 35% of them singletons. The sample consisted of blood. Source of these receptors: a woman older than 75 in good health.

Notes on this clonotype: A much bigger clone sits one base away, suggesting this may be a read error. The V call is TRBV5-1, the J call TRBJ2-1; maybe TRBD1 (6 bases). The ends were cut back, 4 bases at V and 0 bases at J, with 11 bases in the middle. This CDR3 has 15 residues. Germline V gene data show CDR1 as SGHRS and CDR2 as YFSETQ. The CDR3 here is CASSKGQNSYNEQFF. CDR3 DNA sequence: TGCGCCAGCAGCAAGGGACAAAACTCCTACAATGAGCAGTTCTTC.

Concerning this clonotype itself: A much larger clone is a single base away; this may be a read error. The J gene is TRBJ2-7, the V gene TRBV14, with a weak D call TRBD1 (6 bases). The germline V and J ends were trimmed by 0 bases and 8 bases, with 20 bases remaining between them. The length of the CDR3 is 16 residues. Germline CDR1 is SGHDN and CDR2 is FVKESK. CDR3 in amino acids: CASSQDSLTGRYKQYF. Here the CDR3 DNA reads TGTGCCAGCAGCCAAGATTCGTTGACAGGAAGGTACAAGCAGTACTTC.